The 9 T cell receptor beta chains presented below share a single source sample, sequenced in a study of T cell changes during pregnancy in multiple sclerosis. Produced via immunoSEQ multiplex PCR; TCRdb's table is partial and in-frame only. The sample includes 95,000 to 100,000 clones, 91% of them seen just once. This material consisted of peripheral blood, taken in the second trimester of pregnancy. All receptors derive from a female donor with multiple sclerosis, enrolled in a pregnancy study.

The rearrangement links TRBV19 to TRBJ2-2, with 10 bases identical to TRBD2. The germline gives CDR1 LNHDA, CDR2 SQIVND (reference sequence). The CDR3 sequence is 15 residues long. With 4 bases clipped from V and 1 base from J, the junction kept 0 bases outside the gene matches. CDR3 in DNA: TGTGCCAGTAGTAGACTAGCGGGGAACACCGGGGAGCTGTTTTTT. Translation: CASSRLAGNTGELFF.

V usage is TRBV19 and J usage is TRBJ2-2; 12 nucleotides agree with TRBD2. CDR1 and CDR2 (germline): LNHDA, SQIVND (reference sequence). With 2 bases clipped from V and 4 bases from J, the junction kept 5 bases outside the gene matches. The length of the CDR3 is 17 residues. Written as DNA, the CDR3 is TGTGCCAGTAGTATACTCGGACTAGCGGGGAGCACCGGGGAGCTGTTTTTT. Amino acids: CASSILGLAGSTGELFF.

The genes are TRBV11-2 and TRBJ1-2, with 10 bases fitting TRBD1. The trim removed 4 bases at V and 4 bases at J, leaving 12 bases unmatched. Germline CDR1 SGHAT, CDR2 FQNNGV. This CDR3 region has 17 residues. In DNA form, the CDR3 reads TGTGCCAGCAGCTACGGACAGGGGGTAGTTGTGACCTATGGCTACACCTTC. Amino acids: CASSYGQGVVVTYGYTF.

This rearrangement joins TRBV5-4 to TRBJ2-5; maybe TRBD1 (6 bases). The V gene lost 4 bases and the J gene lost 5 bases, with 12 bases spanning the gap. The CDR3 has 13 residues. Germline CDR1 SGHNT, CDR2 YYREEE (reference sequence). For the CDR3, the DNA is TGTGCCAGCAGCATCAGGGGAAGGGAGACCCAGTACTTC. Its protein is CASSIRGRETQYF. The complete variable domain, with remaining parts taken from reference TRBV5-4 and TRBJ2-5, reads ETGVTQSPTHLIKTRGQQVTLRCSSQSGHNTVSWYQQALGQGPQFIFQYYREEENGRGNFPPRFSGLQFPNYSSELNVNALELDDSALYLCASSIRGRETQYFGPGTRLLVL.

The genes are TRBV10-3 and TRBJ2-3; D possibly corresponds to TRBD2 (6 bases). The CDR3 spans 14 residues. Looked up from germline, CDR1 is ENHRY and CDR2 is SYGVKD. V was trimmed by 2 bases and J by 4 bases, leaving 10 bases between them. The CDR3, as DNA: TGTGCCATCAGTGAGATCGGGAGTTCAGATACGCAGTATTTT. This translates into CAISEIGSSDTQYF.

The J gene is TRBJ2-7, the V gene TRBV4-1; possible D gene TRBD2, 5 bases. Germline CDR1 and CDR2: MGHRA and YSYEKL. The length of the CDR3 is 15 residues. The germline V and J ends were trimmed by 5 bases and 3 bases, with 17 bases remaining between them. The CDR3 DNA reads TGCGCCAGCAGCAAGGCCCCTTCGGGGTACTACGAGCAGTACTTC. Translated, it gives CASSKAPSGYYEQYF.

This chain links TRBV6-5 with TRBJ1-1; no clear D gene. The V end was cut by 5 bases, the J end by 4 bases, with 14 bases between. The CDR3 spans 14 residues. Germline V CDR1 and CDR2: MNHEY, SVGAGI. CDR3 sequence reads: CASSPRSPGTEAFF. CDR3 in DNA: TGTGCCAGCAGTCCCCGTTCCCCCGGCACTGAAGCTTTCTTT.

The chain employs TRBV5-4 and TRBJ1-1, with 8 bases matching TRBD1. Per germline, CDR1 SGHNT and CDR2 YYREEE (reference sequence). Germline trimming cut 0 bases from V and 1 base from J; bases unmatched to any gene: 5. This CDR3 region has 16 residues. The chain's CDR3 is CASSLEQGGRNTEAFF. In DNA form, the CDR3 reads TGTGCCAGCAGCTTGGAACAGGGGGGGAGGAACACTGAAGCTTTCTTT.

This chain links TRBV5-1 with TRBJ2-7, with TRBD1 matching 10 bases. This CDR3 region has 15 residues. Per the germline V gene, CDR1 is SGHRS and CDR2 is YFSETQ. V shed 4 bases and J 4 bases; nucleotides not matched to a gene: 8. CDR3 bases: TGCGCCAGCAGCCAGGGCGGGACAGGGGTTTACGAGCAGTACTTC. Residues: CASSQGGTGVYEQYF.